This TCR beta chain was profiled in a study of Graves' ophthalmopathy and Graves' hyperthyroidism. CDR3 length: 14 amino acids. V lost 7 bases to trimming and J lost 2 bases; unmatched junction nucleotides: 8. Germline V CDR1 and CDR2: SGHRS, YFSETQ. Regarding this clonotype: This could be a read error, since a much larger clone is one nucleotide away.

RNA transcripts were the template, and TCR beta CDR3 regions were amplified from them. Second-round multiplex PCR came after first-round RT-PCR with HTBI primers. TCRdb called the multiplex PCR reads again in MiXCR, with one record for every CDR3 protein. The data contain roughly 400,000 distinct CDR3 sequences, around 18% of them singletons. This chain links TRBV5-1 with TRBJ2-5, with TRBD2 identical over 7 bases. The receptor was derived from a woman between 18 and 29 years old with Graves' ophthalmopathy. The sequencing input was peripheral blood. The CDR3: CASGRISGQETQYF. The CDR3, as DNA: TGCGCCAGCGGAAGGATTAGCGGGCAAGAGACCCAGTACTTC.